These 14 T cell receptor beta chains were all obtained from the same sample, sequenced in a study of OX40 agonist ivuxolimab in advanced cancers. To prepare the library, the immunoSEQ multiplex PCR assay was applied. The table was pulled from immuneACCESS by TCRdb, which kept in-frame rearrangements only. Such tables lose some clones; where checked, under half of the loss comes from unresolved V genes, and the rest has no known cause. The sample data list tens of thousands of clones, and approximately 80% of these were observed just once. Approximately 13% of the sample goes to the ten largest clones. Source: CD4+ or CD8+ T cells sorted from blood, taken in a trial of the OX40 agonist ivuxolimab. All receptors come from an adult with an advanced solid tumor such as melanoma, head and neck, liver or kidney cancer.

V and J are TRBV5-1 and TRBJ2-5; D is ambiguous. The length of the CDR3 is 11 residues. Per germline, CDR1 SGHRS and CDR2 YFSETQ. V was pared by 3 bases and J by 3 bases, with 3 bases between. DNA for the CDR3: TGCGCCAGCAGCTATAAAGAGACCCAGTACTTC. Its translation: CASSYKETQYF.

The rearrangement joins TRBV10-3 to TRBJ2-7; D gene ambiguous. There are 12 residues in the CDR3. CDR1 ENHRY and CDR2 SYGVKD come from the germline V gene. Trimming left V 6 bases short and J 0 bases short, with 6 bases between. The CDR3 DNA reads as TGTGCCATCAGAAATAGCTCCTACGAGCAGTACTTC. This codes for CAIRNSSYEQYF.

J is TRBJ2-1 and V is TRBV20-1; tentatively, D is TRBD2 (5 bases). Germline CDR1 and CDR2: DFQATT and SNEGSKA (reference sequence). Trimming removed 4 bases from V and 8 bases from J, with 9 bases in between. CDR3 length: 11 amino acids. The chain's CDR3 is CSATLRDEQFF. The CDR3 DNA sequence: TGCAGTGCTACTCTGAGGGATGAGCAGTTCTTC.

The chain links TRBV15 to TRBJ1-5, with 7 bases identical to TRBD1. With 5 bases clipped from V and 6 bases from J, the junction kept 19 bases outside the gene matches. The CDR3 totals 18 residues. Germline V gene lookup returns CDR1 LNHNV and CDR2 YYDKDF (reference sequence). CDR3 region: CATSGRGRGQDVTQPQHF. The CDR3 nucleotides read TGTGCCACCAGCGGGAGAGGAAGGGGGCAGGATGTTACTCAGCCCCAGCATTTT.

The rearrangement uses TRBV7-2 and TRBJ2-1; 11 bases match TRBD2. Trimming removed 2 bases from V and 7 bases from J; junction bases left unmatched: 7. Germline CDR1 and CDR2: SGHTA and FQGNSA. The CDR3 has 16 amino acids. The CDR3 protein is CASSLLGTSGRNEQFF. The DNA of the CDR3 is TGTGCCAGCAGCTTACTAGGGACTAGCGGTAGAAATGAGCAGTTCTTC.

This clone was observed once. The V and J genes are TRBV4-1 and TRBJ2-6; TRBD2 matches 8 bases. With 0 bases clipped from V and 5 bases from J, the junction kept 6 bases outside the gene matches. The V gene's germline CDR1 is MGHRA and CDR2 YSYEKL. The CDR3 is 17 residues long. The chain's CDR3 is CASSQDAGGTWANVLTF. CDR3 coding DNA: TGCGCCAGCAGCCAAGATGCGGGGGGCACCTGGGCCAACGTCCTGACTTTC.

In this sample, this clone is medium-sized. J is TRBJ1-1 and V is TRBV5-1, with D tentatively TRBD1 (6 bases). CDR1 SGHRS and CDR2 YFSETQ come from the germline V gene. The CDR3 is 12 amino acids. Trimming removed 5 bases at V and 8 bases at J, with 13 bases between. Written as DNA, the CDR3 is TGCGCCAGCAGTACCGGGACACCCGAAGCTTTCTTT. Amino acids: CASSTGTPEAFF.

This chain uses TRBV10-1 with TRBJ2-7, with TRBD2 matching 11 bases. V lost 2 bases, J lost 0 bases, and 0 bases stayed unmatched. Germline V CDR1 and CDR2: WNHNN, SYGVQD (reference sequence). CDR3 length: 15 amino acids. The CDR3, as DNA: TGCGCCAGCAGTGAGGGACTAGCGGGCTCCTACGAGCAGTACTTC. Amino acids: CASSEGLAGSYEQYF.

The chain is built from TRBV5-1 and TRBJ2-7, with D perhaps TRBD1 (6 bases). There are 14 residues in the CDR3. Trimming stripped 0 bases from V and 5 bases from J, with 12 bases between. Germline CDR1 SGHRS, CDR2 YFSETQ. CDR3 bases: TGCGCCAGCAGCTTGGGTCAGGGGATCGACGAGCAGTACTTC. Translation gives CASSLGQGIDEQYF.

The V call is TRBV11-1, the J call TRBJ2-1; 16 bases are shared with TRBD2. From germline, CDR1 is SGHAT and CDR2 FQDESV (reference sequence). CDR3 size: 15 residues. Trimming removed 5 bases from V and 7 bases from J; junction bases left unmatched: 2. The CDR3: CASSPGLAGGNEQFF. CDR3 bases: TGTGCCAGCAGCCCGGGACTAGCGGGAGGGAATGAGCAGTTCTTC.

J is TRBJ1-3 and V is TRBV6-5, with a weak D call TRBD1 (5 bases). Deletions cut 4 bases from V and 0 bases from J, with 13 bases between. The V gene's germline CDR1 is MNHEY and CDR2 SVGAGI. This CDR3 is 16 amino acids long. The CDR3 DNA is TGTGCCAGCAGTTCCCCCGGGACGGTCTCTGGAAACACCATATATTTT. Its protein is CASSSPGTVSGNTIYF.

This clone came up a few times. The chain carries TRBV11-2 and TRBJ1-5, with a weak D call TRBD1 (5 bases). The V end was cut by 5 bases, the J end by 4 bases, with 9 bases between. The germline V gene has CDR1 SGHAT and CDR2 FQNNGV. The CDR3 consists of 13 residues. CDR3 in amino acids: CASSPDRNQPQHF. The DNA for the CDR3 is TGTGCCAGCAGCCCCGACAGAAATCAGCCCCAGCATTTT.

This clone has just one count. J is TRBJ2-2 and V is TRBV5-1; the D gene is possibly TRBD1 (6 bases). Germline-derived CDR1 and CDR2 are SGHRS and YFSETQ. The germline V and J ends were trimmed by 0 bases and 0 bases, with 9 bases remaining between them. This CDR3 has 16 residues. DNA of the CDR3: TGCGCCAGCAGCTTGGATCGGACAGCGAACACCGGGGAGCTGTTTTTT. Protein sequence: CASSLDRTANTGELFF. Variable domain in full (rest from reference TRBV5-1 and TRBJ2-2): KAGVTQTPRYLIKTRGQQVTLSCSPISGHRSVSWYQQTPGQGLQFLFEYFSETQRNKGNFPGRFSGRQFSNSRSEMNVSTLELGDSALYLCASSLDRTANTGELFFGEGSRLTVL.

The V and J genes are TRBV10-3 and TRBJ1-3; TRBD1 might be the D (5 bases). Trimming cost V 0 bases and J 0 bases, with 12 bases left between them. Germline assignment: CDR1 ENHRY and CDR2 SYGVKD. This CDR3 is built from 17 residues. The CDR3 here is CAISESMPGNSGNTIYF. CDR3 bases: TGTGCCATCAGTGAGTCGATGCCAGGGAACTCTGGAAACACCATATATTTT.